The 7 T cell receptor beta chains in this list originate from one sample, sequenced in a study of blood T cell repertoires in COVID-19. Libraries were prepared by immunoSEQ multiplex PCR; TCRdb keeps only in-frame clonotypes and omits some of them. This sample carries a few hundred thousand clones, roughly 89% of them seen once, and the ten largest clones take less than 0.95%. Source material: peripheral blood. These receptors originate from a young man with COVID-19, enrolled during active disease.

The J gene is TRBJ1-1, the V gene TRBV5-1, with D maybe TRBD1 (5 bases). The V gene lost 0 bases and the J gene lost 3 bases, with 12 bases spanning the gap. Germline V gene data show CDR1 as SGHRS and CDR2 as YFSETQ. This CDR3 has 15 amino acids. This chain's CDR3 is CASSLGAGVDTEAFF. The CDR3 DNA reads as TGCGCCAGCAGCTTGGGGGCGGGGGTAGACACTGAAGCTTTCTTT.

The chain combines TRBV9 with TRBJ2-1; TRBD2 agrees at 10 bases. The CDR3 consists of 14 residues. Germline V gene sequence: CDR1 SGDLS, CDR2 YYNGEE. With V trimmed by 3 bases and J by 11 bases, 8 bases remained unmatched. CDR3 sequence (DNA): TGTGCCAGCAGCGCAGCGGGGGGGCGGATGCAGCAGTTCTTC. Amino acid sequence: CASSAAGGRMQQFF. The entire variable domain, with the rest obtained from reference TRBV9 and TRBJ2-1, is as follows: DSGVTQTPKHLITATGQRVTLRCSPRSGDLSVYWYQQSLDQGLQFLIQYYNGEERAKGNILERFSAQQFPDLHSELNLSSLELGDSALYFCASSAAGGRMQQFFGPGTRLTVL.

This clone has more than one count but fewer than ten. The sample contains more than one DNA sequence encoding this CDR3. The V call is TRBV6-5, the J call TRBJ1-2; the D gene is possibly TRBD1 (5 bases). CDR1 MNHEY and CDR2 SVGAGI come from the germline V gene. The CDR3 spans 11 residues. Trimming shortened V by 2 bases and J by 8 bases, and 6 bases separated the two germline ends. CDR3 region: CASSYRGGYTF. CDR3 nucleotides: TGTGCCAGCAGTTACAGGGGAGGCTACACCTTC.

The rearrangement links TRBV7-9 to TRBJ2-3; D is unresolved. V lost 5 bases and J lost 4, with 13 bases in between. Germline V CDR1 and CDR2: SEHNR, FQNEAQ (reference sequence). The CDR3 contains 14 residues. The CDR3: CASSPPSIPDTQYF. CDR3 bases: TGTGCCAGCAGCCCCCCAAGCATTCCAGATACGCAGTATTTT. The variable domain in full, with the rest retrieved from reference TRBV7-9 and TRBJ2-3, is DTGVSQNPRHKITKRGQNVTFRCDPISEHNRLYWYRQTLGQGPEFLTYFQNEAQLEKSRLLSDRFSAERPKGSFSTLEIQRTEQGDSAMYLCASSPPSIPDTQYFGPGTRLTVL.

The count of this clone is one. The J gene is TRBJ2-7, the V gene TRBV21-1; TRBD1, the table's D call, was not compared with the DNA. TRBV21-1 is given as a pseudogene. The CDR3 covers 12 residues. The CDR3 loop reads CASSDLKRDRVF. DNA for the CDR3: TGTGCCAGCAGCGACCTCAAGCGGGACAGGGTGTTC.

The chain uses TRBV27 and TRBJ1-2; tentative D call: TRBD1 (5 bases). This CDR3 is 14 amino acids long. Trimming took off 6 bases at V and 7 bases at J, with 18 bases between the two ends. In germline, CDR1 is MNHEY, CDR2 SMNVEV (reference sequence). CDR3 nucleotide sequence: TGTGCCAGCAGACAGGACGGACCTTCGGGTGGCTACACCTTC. Its translation: CASRQDGPSGGYTF.

V is TRBV6-2 or TRBV6-3 and J is TRBJ2-3, with 10 bases lining up with TRBD2. This CDR3 contains 17 residues. From germline, CDR1 is MNHEY and CDR2 SVGEGT. V gave up 4 bases and J gave up 2 bases; unmatched junction bases: 9. The CDR3 is CASSSPGTSVPTDTQYF. CDR3 DNA: TGTGCCAGCAGTTCCCCCGGGACTAGCGTGCCCACAGATACGCAGTATTTT.